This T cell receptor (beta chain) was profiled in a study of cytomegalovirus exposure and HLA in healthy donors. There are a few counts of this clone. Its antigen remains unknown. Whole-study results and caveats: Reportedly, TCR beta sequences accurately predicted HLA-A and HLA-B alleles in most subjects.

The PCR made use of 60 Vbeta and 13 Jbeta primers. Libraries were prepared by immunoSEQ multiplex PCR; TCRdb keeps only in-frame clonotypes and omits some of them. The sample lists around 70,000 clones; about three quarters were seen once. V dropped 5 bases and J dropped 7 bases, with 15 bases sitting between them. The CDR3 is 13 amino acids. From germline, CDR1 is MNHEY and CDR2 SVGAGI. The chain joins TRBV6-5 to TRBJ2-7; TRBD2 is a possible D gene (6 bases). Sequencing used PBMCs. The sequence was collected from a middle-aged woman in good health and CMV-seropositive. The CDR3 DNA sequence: TGTGCCAGCAGTCTCCGGGACTTAAGAGAGCAGTACTTC. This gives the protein CASSLRDLREQYF.